This T cell receptor (beta chain) is from a study of CD8+CD57+ T cells in acquired aplastic anemia (dated by TCRdb to the late 2010s). About the full investigation: A mean of 3.2 ug of DNA, ranging from about 0.19 to 30 ug, was extracted from sorted CD4+ and CD8+ cells. Healthy donor samples averaged approximately 9.8 million reads for CD4+ and around 12 million for CD8+ cells.

The research as a whole found: Between patients and healthy controls, no significant difference in CD8+ Simpson's diversity was found (P=0.060). Although 25 to 30 CD8+ CDR3 sequences were shared by patients and controls, these sequences appeared highly expressed in patients and within the immunodominant clones of patients.

The cysteine opens and the phenylalanine closes a CDR3 of 15 amino acids. This entry keeps only the CDR3 DNA: 45 bases, framed from base 1. CDR1 is given as DFQATT and CDR2 as SNEGSKA, both from the germline V gene (reference sequence). V gives up 1 base and J gives up 3 bases, and the segment between their germline ends measures 13 bases. Regarding this clonotype: Which antigen it targets is not known. Per-nucleotide qualities are absent, and no much larger clonotype sits a single base away.

Genomic DNA was used as template for profiling of TCR beta VDJ combinations and CDR3 sequences. An Illumina HiSeq 2000 was used for TCR repertoire sequencing. Processing in the source paper ran as follows. TRBV/TRBJ rearrangement plots, CDR3 size and DJ length profiles, and Simpson's diversity index were used to evaluate the repertoires. The most abundant DNA sequence in the deep sequencing data was taken as the immunodominant clone. CDR3 amino acid sequences were checked for sharing between subjects and were compared against published repertoires and the VDJdb database. The public sequencing data were trimmed at Q25 with fastp and processed into clonotypes with MiXCR by TCRdb, which kept only in-frame beta chains. Every distinct CDR3 protein forms one entry, paired with its most common genes and DNA. TCRdb assigned the V and J calls; the authors' analysis was not used. In all, the sample holds 150,000 to 200,000 distinct CDR3 sequences, and roughly 47% of those were seen once. Under 1.2% of the sample lies in the top ten.

TCR repertoires of sorted CD4+ and CD8+ blood T cells from severe aplastic anemia patients and healthy subjects were deep-sequenced in the study. Ficoll-Paque density gradient centrifugation was used to isolate peripheral blood mononuclear cells. Before DNA was extracted, CD4+ and CD8+ T cells were sorted using either FACS or magnetic beads. The receptor was derived from a human donor in good health. The source material was sorted CD4+, CD8+, or CD8+CD57+ T cells (not recorded which) from PBMCs. The V and J segments used are TRBV20-1 and TRBJ2-1; the D region is possibly TRBD1 or TRBD2, each matching across 5 bases. The CDR3 amino acid sequence is: CSARVMGDLYNEQFF. The nucleotide sequence is TGCAGTGCTAGAGTTATGGGGGACCTCTACAATGAGCAGTTCTTC.